The clone carrying this T cell receptor (beta chain) has a single count. This record belongs to a study of shared clonotypes between healthy human individuals. TCRdb's table, derived via immunoSEQ multiplex PCR, lists solely in-frame clones and lacks some. The sample shows about 1 million clones, approximately 70% of them seen only once. The germline CDR1 and CDR2 sequences are SQVTM and ANQGSEA. CDR3 length: 13 residues. All participating donors were Caucasian adults from Nashville, Tennessee. The investigators split CD4+ cells into a CD45RA+ naive subset and a CD45RA-negative memory subset. The V and J genes are TRBV29-1 and TRBJ1-6, with D possibly TRBD1 on 6 matching bases. This sequence was found in a man between 18 and 35 years old in good health. Source material: memory CD4+ T cells sorted from blood. Subset noted: CD45RA-negative fraction. In DNA, the CDR3 is TGCGCTATCCGGAGGGGGGCTGATTCACCCCTCCACTTT. It encodes CAIRRGADSPLHF.